This TCR beta chain was recovered during a study of blood T cell repertoires in COVID-19. About the study: Researchers got acute and convalescent COVID-19 samples from the United States, Italy and Spain. T cells, B-cell-depleted T cells, or PBMCs provided the cDNA or gDNA that served as material.

On this clone itself: This same CDR3 is encoded by further DNA sequences in the sample.

CDR3 size: 16 residues. CDR1 and CDR2 from the germline V gene are ENHRY and SYGVKD. V dropped 3 bases and J dropped 5 bases, with 17 bases sitting between them. Study processing details: Reference gene primer amplification gave nucleated cell count estimates. Libraries were prepared by immunoSEQ multiplex PCR; TCRdb keeps only in-frame clonotypes and omits some of them. V and J calls and clone size are given by that table; D and trimming were obtained from the DNA. The sample has roughly 190,000 clones; 80% to 95% are singletons. The sample was peripheral blood. The chain has TRBV10-3 and TRBJ2-1, with D perhaps matching TRBD2 (5 bases). The source is a man aged 45-65 years with acute or convalescent COVID-19. CDR3 DNA: TGTGCCATCAGTGAACTAGTCGGACCCAAAAACAATGAGCAGTTCTTC. Amino acids: CAISELVGPKNNEQFF.